Each of the 7 T cell receptor beta chains below was sequenced from the same sample in a study of T cell responses to AZD1222 COVID-19 vaccine. The assay was immunoSEQ multiplex PCR, and TCRdb's table has in-frame clones only and misses some. The data show some 110,000 clones, roughly 91% seen once. The sequencing used peripheral blood, collected 28 days after the second AZD1222 dose. The source of these receptors is an adult who received the AZD1222 COVID-19 vaccine.

The chain employs TRBV5-1 and TRBJ2-7; unclear D gene. Germline V gives CDR1 SGHRS, CDR2 YFSETQ. This CDR3 is 13 amino acids long. Trimming shortened V by 0 bases and J by 4 bases, and 8 bases separated the two germline ends. This CDR3 reads CASSLEALYEQYF. The CDR3 nucleotides read TGCGCCAGCAGCTTGGAGGCGTTATACGAGCAGTACTTC.

CDR3 in amino acids: CASSSTMSSYNSPLHF. CDR3 DNA: TGTGCCAGCAGTTCTACGATGAGCTCCTATAATTCACCCCTCCACTTT. This chain connects TRBV6-5 to TRBJ1-6, with unresolved D. Trimming removed 4 bases from V and 0 bases from J, with 10 bases in between. Germline CDR1 reads MNHEY; CDR2 reads SVGAGI. The CDR3 has 16 amino acids.

J is TRBJ2-3 and V is TRBV7-2, with 8 positions matching TRBD2. Trimming cost V 5 bases and J 2 bases; bases outside gene matches: 6. The CDR3 is 15 residues long. Germline CDR1 SGHTA, CDR2 FQGNSA. CDR3 sequence reads: CASSPTGGVTDTQYF. In DNA, the CDR3 is TGTGCCAGCAGCCCAACGGGGGGGGTCACAGATACGCAGTATTTT. Full variable domain (missing parts from reference TRBV7-2 and TRBJ2-3): GAGVSQSPSNKVTEKGKDVELRCDPISGHTALYWYRQSLGQGLEFLIYFQGNSAPDKSGLPSDRFSAERTGGSVSTLTIQRTQQEDSAVYLCASSPTGGVTDTQYFGPGTRLTVL.

The chain links TRBV28 to TRBJ2-7; TRBD1 aligns across 8 bases. V trimming: 2 bases; J trimming: 0 bases; junction bases outside the gene matches: 0. Germline V gene sequence: CDR1 MDHEN, CDR2 SYDVKM. This CDR3 contains 14 residues. The CDR3 DNA sequence: TGTGCCAGCAGTTTACAGGGGGCCTCCTACGAGCAGTACTTC. Its translation: CASSLQGASYEQYF.

The chain combines TRBV11-2 with TRBJ2-3; D not certain. With 4 bases removed from V and 3 bases from J, the gap between germline ends came to 8 bases. Germline CDR1 SGHAT, CDR2 FQNNGV. The CDR3 length is 13 residues. As DNA, the CDR3 is TGTGCCAGCAGCTCAAGGTGGACAGATACGCAGTATTTT. This gives the protein CASSSRWTDTQYF.

The CDR3 region is CASSRQAGMNTEAFF. The CDR3 nucleotides read TGTGCCAGCAGTCGACAGGCCGGGATGAACACTGAAGCTTTCTTT. This chain uses TRBV6-5 with TRBJ1-1; tentatively, D is TRBD1 (6 bases). Trimming cost V 5 bases and J 0 bases, with 13 bases left between them. CDR1 MNHEY and CDR2 SVGAGI come from the germline V gene. The CDR3 is 15 residues long.

V gene TRBV11-2 combines with J gene TRBJ2-2; D may be TRBD1 (5 bases). The CDR3 is made up of 14 amino acids. The germline V gene has CDR1 SGHAT and CDR2 FQNNGV. The germline V and J ends were trimmed by 5 bases and 7 bases, with 14 bases remaining between them. The CDR3 protein is CASSATGIRGELFF. In DNA form, the CDR3 reads TGTGCCAGCAGCGCCACAGGTATCCGCGGGGAGCTGTTTTTT. Variable domain in full (rest from reference TRBV11-2 and TRBJ2-2): EAGVAQSPRYKIIEKRQSVAFWCNPISGHATLYWYQQILGQGPKLLIQFQNNGVVDDSQLPKDRFSAERLKGVDSTLKIQPAKLEDSAVYLCASSATGIRGELFFGEGSRLTVL.